Each of the 10 T cell receptor beta chains below was sequenced from the same sample in a study of blood T cell repertoires in COVID-19 (dated by TCRdb to 2018 to 2021). The library was generated by the immunoSEQ multiplex PCR assay. TCRdb provides this immuneACCESS table in a form limited to in-frame rearrangements. Some clones are lacking; in checked studies, under half of them reflect an unresolved V gene, and why the rest are absent is not known. The sample records about 140,000 clones, approximately 84% of which are singletons. 7.5% to 8.5% of the sample is held by the ten biggest clonotypes. Material for sequencing was peripheral blood. The source of these receptors is a human donor in a cohort sampled during active COVID-19.

This clone was counted a few times. The J gene is TRBJ2-5, the V gene TRBV11-2; the match to TRBD2 covers 7 bases. Germline loops: CDR1 SGHAT, CDR2 FQNNGV. V shed 4 bases, J shed 1 base, and the junction held 6 bases outside the gene matches. The CDR3 contains 15 residues. CDR3 region: CASSWGGGPQETQYF. The CDR3 DNA reads as TGTGCCAGCAGCTGGGGGGGAGGGCCCCAAGAGACCCAGTACTTC.

This clone was seen just once. The CDR3 sequence is CASSKILDRVGNEQYF. The CDR3 nucleotides read TGTGCCAGTAGCAAAATCTTGGACAGGGTCGGTAACGAGCAGTACTTC. J is TRBJ2-7 and V is TRBV19, with 8 bases that match TRBD1. The CDR3 spans 16 residues. Per the germline V gene, CDR1 is LNHDA and CDR2 is SQIVND (reference sequence). The junction had 15 bases not matched to a gene; V was cut back by 6 bases and J by 5 bases.

This chain joins TRBV19 and TRBJ1-3; no clear D. V lost 7 bases, J lost 0 bases, and 16 bases lay in between. The CDR3 runs 16 residues. The germline CDR1 and CDR2 sequences are LNHDA and SQIVND (reference sequence). Here the CDR3 DNA reads TGTGCCAGTACCCCTAGCCGTTCAGTCTCTGGAAACACCATATATTTT. It encodes CASTPSRSVSGNTIYF.

This chain uses TRBV6-5 with TRBJ2-7; 9 bases line up with TRBD2. This CDR3 has 14 residues. The germline CDR1 and CDR2 sequences are MNHEY and SVGAGI. Trimming removed 6 bases from V and 0 bases from J; junction bases left unmatched: 3. The CDR3 is CASRDSGSSYEQYF. The CDR3, as DNA: TGTGCCAGCAGAGATAGCGGGAGCTCCTACGAGCAGTACTTC.

In this sample, this clone turned up a few times. The genes are TRBV6-6 and TRBJ2-3; 7 positions match TRBD1. Germline V lookup: CDR1 MNHNY, CDR2 SVGAGI (reference sequence). V shed 0 bases and J 1 base; nucleotides not matched to a gene: 1. CDR3 length: 15 residues. The CDR3 sequence: CASSYSQGGTDTQYF. In nucleotides, the CDR3 is TGTGCCAGCAGTTACTCCCAGGGGGGCACAGATACGCAGTATTTT.

This chain uses TRBV5-1 with TRBJ2-2, with TRBD1 identical over 9 bases. This CDR3 is built from 14 residues. The V and J ends lost 3 bases and 4 bases, in that order; junction bases with no gene match: 1. CDR1 is SGHRS, CDR2 YFSETQ, per germline. The CDR3 here is CASSWDRVTGELFF. CDR3 bases: TGCGCCAGCAGCTGGGACAGGGTCACCGGGGAGCTGTTTTTT.

This rearrangement joins TRBV6-5 to TRBJ2-3; the match to TRBD1 covers 8 bases. CDR3 length equals 15 residues. V lost 6 bases and J lost 0; bases outside the gene matches: 5. Germline values: CDR1 MNHEY, CDR2 SVGAGI. In DNA form, the CDR3 reads TGTGCCAGCAGGACGACAGGGGACAGCACAGATACGCAGTATTTT. This encodes CASRTTGDSTDTQYF.

The rearrangement uses TRBV5-4 and TRBJ1-6, with D perhaps TRBD1 (5 bases). Germline V gene sequence: CDR1 SGHNT, CDR2 YYREEE (reference sequence). The CDR3 runs 14 residues. Trimming removed 4 bases from V and 8 bases from J, with 13 bases in between. The CDR3 region is CASSHGPGDSPLHF. Here the CDR3 DNA reads TGTGCCAGCAGCCACGGACCGGGGGATTCACCCCTCCACTTT.

This clone appeared a few times. V is TRBV28 and J is TRBJ1-1, with 10 nucleotides matching TRBD1. The germline gives CDR1 MDHEN, CDR2 SYDVKM. This CDR3 has 14 residues. Trimming removed 11 bases from V and 6 bases from J; junction bases left unmatched: 12. The DNA for the CDR3 is TGTGCCGCAAGGGATGGGACAGGGGTCGCTGAAGCTTTCTTT. Protein: CAARDGTGVAEAFF.

This clone ranks as medium-sized. The chain joins TRBV27 to TRBJ1-2, with D possibly matching TRBD1 (5 bases). The CDR3 consists of 15 residues. Germline V gene lookup returns CDR1 MNHEY and CDR2 SMNVEV (reference sequence). Trimming cost V 5 bases and J 5 bases, with 18 bases left between them. The CDR3 DNA sequence: TGTGCCAGCAGTACAGGACTAAGGGAACGATATGGCTACACCTTC. Protein product: CASSTGLRERYGYTF.